This record looks at one T cell receptor (beta chain) sequence and its context. At least ten counts were recorded for this clonotype. It lacks a known antigen. No qualities accompany the bases; no much larger clone lies one base away. These data belong to a study of response to subunit inactivated influenza vaccine listed by TCRdb under 2018. About the full investigation: To follow how T cells responded to a trivalent subunit inactivated influenza vaccine, the researchers relied on deep quantitative profiling of the T cell receptor repertoire.

Measured from the cysteine to the phenylalanine, the CDR3 is 13 residues long. Just the 39-base CDR3 DNA is kept, in frame starting at base 1. Trimming leaves V shorter by 8 bases and J shorter by 4 bases, with the junction holding 3 bases beyond the gene matches. For CDR1 and CDR2, the germline V gene lists SGHTA and FQGNSA. On the study overall, not on this receptor specifically: The authors suggested that each seasonal influenza vaccination may recruit only a limited number of new T cells.

Library construction relied on RT-PCR. The data were produced on an Illumina HiSeq 2500. TCRdb trimmed public reads at Q25 via fastp, called clones via MiXCR and kept in-frame beta chains. Every CDR3 protein is listed once, alongside the most common genes and DNA of its rows. The sample data list 150,000 or so distinct CDR3 sequences, and approximately 11% of these were observed just once. 9.5% to 15% of the sample comes from the top ten. Per the publication, the time point label means: 45 to 50 days after influenza vaccine administration. The sequence links TRBV7-2 to TRBJ1-5; 9 bases in between match TRBD1. The receptor was isolated from a man aged 50-59 years who received an inactivated influenza vaccine. Donor details come from another sample of the same person, matched by shared clones. This material consisted of non-naive T cells sorted from PBMCs, taken roughly 48 days after vaccination. The cell subset or site label of this sample denotes: memory T cell fraction. CDR3 sequence: CASGDRVNQPQHF. DNA sequence: TGTGCCAGCGGGGACAGGGTAAATCAGCCCCAGCATTTT. Beyond the CDR3, the reference TRBV7-2 and TRBJ1-5 genes provide the residues; the full variable domain reads: GAGVSQSPSNKVTEKGKDVELRCDPISGHTALYWYRQSLGQGLEFLIYFQGNSAPDKSGLPSDRFSAERTGGSVSTLTIQRTQQEDSAVYLCASGDRVNQPQHFGDGTRLSIL.